Listed below are T cell receptor gamma chains from one sample, sequenced in a study of intestinal T cells in coeliac disease. TCRdb redid clone calling on the multiplex PCR reads using CATT. This table has about 1,300 gamma-chain clones, around 40% appearing once. The source material was a duodenal biopsy. The receptors stem from a human donor with celiac disease. CDR3s include the opening cysteine and the closing phenylalanine or tryptophan.

V,CDR3
TRGV2,CATWDDRLGWFKIF
TRGV4,CATSRVAAWNYYKKLF
TRGV4,CATWSLYKKLF
TRGV8,CATWEMNYYKKLF
TRGV8,CATWDRGSTYYKKLF
TRGV3,CATAGTPWHYKKLF
TRGV8,CATWKMSDYKKLF
TRGV8,CATWDRWDKKLF
TRGV9,CALWEVSSNYYKKLF
TRGV10,CAGPNKKLF
TRGV10,CAAPNYYKKLF
TRGV2,CATWDGRRVNWIKTF
TRGV9,CALWEVDHYKKLF
TRGV2,CATWEAHELF
TRGV8,CATWVRHYYKKLF
TRGV11,CACGRPGIIYKKLF
TRGV2,CATWDEGLRSDWIKTF
TRGV3,CATWDRRGYKKLF
TRGV2,CADLGRAFYKKLF
TRGV10,CAAWGADYYKKLF
TRGV9,CALWEISFCYYKKLF
TRGV5,CATWDRLTSPLSQYYKKLF
TRGV10,CAAWVYKKLF
TRGV4,CATWDGWLGYKKLF
TRGV2,CATWDGRGGEKLF
TRGV8,CAPGHSDWIKTF
TRGV2,CATDLYDGEKLF
TRGV2,CATWGYKKLF
TRGV2,CATWVNYYKKLF
TRGV5,CATWDNSGLRIYYKKLF
TRGV2,CATWDGRRWYKKLF
TRGV9,CALCVDKKLF
TRGV8,CATWDKGGSDWIKTF
TRGV4,CATWGGVGDWIKTF
TRGV10,CAAWVKKLF
TRGV3,CATWAEIGYKKLF
TRGV2,CATWDGRLDDIYSSDWIKTF
TRGV8,CATWDNTGEKLF
TRGV11,CACWIRHGTFYYKKLF
TRGV2,CATWDGGLRSDWIKTF
TRGV8,CATWERYKKLF
TRGV2,CATSTGSSDWIKTF
TRGV2,CATWDGLYTTGWFKIF
TRGV10,CAAWLIKKLF
TRGV10,CAAWDLLWVKTF
TRGV3,CATWDRPVVEKLF
TRGV10,CAAWDYIPTYYKKLF
TRGV8,CATGPREKLF
TRGV3,CATWDRRSDYKKLF
TRGV10,CAAWDFRITTGWFKIF
TRGV8,CATWVCDYYKKLF